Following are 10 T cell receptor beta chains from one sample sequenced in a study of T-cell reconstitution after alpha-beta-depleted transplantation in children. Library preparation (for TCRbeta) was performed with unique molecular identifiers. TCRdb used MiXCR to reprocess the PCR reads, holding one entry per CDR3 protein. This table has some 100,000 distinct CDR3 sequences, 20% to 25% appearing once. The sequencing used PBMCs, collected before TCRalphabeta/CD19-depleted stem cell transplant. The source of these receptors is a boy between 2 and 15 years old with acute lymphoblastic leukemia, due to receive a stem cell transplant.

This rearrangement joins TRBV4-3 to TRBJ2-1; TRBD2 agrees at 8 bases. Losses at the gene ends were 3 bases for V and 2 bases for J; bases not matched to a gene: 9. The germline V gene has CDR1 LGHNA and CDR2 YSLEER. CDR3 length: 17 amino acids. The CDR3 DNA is TGCGCCAGCAGCCAGGATTCCAAGCGGGAGCCCTACAATGAGCAGTTCTTC. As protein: CASSQDSKREPYNEQFF.

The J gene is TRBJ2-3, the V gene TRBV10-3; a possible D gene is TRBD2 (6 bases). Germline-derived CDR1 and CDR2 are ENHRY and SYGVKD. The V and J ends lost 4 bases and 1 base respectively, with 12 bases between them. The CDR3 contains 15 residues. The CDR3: CAISGKRGGTDTQYF. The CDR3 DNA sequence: TGTGCCATCAGTGGGAAGCGCGGGGGCACAGATACGCAGTATTTT.

CDR3 in amino acids: CSVATRDSSYEQYF. The CDR3 DNA is TGCAGCGTCGCCACCCGGGACAGCTCCTACGAGCAGTACTTC. The chain has TRBV29-1 and TRBJ2-7, with 7 bases that match TRBD1. This CDR3 is built from 14 residues. Per the germline V gene, CDR1 is SQVTM and CDR2 is ANQGSEA. The trim removed 6 bases at V and 0 bases at J, leaving 8 bases unmatched.

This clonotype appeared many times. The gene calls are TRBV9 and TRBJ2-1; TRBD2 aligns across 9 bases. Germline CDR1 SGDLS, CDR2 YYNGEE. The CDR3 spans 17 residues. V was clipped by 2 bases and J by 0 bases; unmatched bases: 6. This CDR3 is CASSVTSGVGSYNEQFF. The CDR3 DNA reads TGTGCCAGCAGCGTGACTAGCGGAGTTGGCTCCTACAATGAGCAGTTCTTC.

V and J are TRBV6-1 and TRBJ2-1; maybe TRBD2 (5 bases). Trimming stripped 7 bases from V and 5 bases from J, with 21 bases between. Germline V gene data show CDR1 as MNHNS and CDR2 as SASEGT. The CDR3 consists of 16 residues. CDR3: CASTLNPRLPNNEQFF. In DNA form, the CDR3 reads TGTGCCAGCACTCTTAATCCGAGACTACCCAACAATGAGCAGTTCTTC.

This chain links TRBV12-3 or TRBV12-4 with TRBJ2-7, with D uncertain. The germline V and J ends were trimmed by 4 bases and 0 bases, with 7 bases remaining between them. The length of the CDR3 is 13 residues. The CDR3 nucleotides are TGTGCCAGCAGTTCCTCTGCCTCCTACGAGCAGTACTTC. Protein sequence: CASSSSASYEQYF.

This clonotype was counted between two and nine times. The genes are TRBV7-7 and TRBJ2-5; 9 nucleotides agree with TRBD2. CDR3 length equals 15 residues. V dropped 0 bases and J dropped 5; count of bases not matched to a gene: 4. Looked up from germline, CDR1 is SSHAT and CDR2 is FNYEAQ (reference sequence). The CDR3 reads CASSLAVAGVETQYF. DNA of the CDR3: TGTGCCAGCAGCTTAGCGGTAGCGGGAGTGGAGACCCAGTACTTC.

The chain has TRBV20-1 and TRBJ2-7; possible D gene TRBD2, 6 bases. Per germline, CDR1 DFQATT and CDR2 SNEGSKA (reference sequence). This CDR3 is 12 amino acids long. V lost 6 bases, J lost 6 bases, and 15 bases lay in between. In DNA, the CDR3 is TGCAGTGCAGTTAGCGGAGGCTCCGAGCAGTACTTC. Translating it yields CSAVSGGSEQYF.

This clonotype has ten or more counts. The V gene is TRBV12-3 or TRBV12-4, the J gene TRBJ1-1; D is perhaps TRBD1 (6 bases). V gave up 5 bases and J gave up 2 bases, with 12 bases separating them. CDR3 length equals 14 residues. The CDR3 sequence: CASSRQAGNTEAFF. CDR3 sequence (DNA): TGTGCCAGCAGTCGACAGGCGGGTAACACTGAAGCTTTCTTT.

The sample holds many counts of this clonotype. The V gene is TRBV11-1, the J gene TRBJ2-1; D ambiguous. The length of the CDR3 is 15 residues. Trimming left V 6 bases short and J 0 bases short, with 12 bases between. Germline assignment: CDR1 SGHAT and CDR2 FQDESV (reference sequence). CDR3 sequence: CASRLGPSSYNEQFF. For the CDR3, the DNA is TGTGCCAGCAGATTGGGCCCGAGCTCCTACAATGAGCAGTTCTTC.